Presented here are 27 T cell receptor beta chains from one specimen sequenced in a study of T-cell memory formation after mild COVID-19. TCRdb passed the 5' RACE reads through MiXCR, listing each CDR3 protein once. The data show more than 350,000 distinct CDR3 sequences, 16% seen once. Material: PBMCs or a T cell subset sorted from them (not recorded which). Source of these receptors: a man between 18 and 29 years old who had mild COVID-19 (a few samples of this study predate the infection). Cell type and time point are not known.

The chain recombines TRBV6-5 with TRBJ1-6, with 9 positions matching TRBD1. Germline trimming cut 4 bases from V and 7 bases from J; bases unmatched to any gene: 5. From germline, CDR1 is MNHEY and CDR2 SVGAGI. The CDR3 runs to 15 residues. In DNA form, the CDR3 reads TGTGCCAGCAGTTGGACAGGGGCCGGCAATTCACCCCTCCACTTT. Translated, it gives CASSWTGAGNSPLHF.

In this sample, this clonotype turned up many times. The chain recombines TRBV7-9 with TRBJ2-1, with D possibly called TRBD1 or TRBD2 (5 bases each). The V end lost 0 bases, the J end lost 5 bases, and 20 bases lay between the germline ends. The CDR3 has 18 residues. CDR1 is SEHNR, CDR2 FQNEAQ, per germline (reference sequence). The CDR3: CASSLARGGRRVNNEQFF. CDR3 in DNA: TGTGCCAGCAGCTTAGCGAGGGGCGGACGACGGGTTAACAATGAGCAGTTCTTC.

V usage is TRBV5-1 and J usage is TRBJ2-1; either TRBD1 or TRBD2 may supply D (6 bases each). V lost 4 bases and J 2 bases, leaving 16 bases between the germline ends. Germline assignment: CDR1 SGHRS and CDR2 YFSETQ. The CDR3 spans 16 residues. CDR3 nucleotide sequence: TGCGCCAGCAGCCCTTCCTACGGGGGCCCCTACAATGAGCAGTTCTTC. The encoded protein is CASSPSYGGPYNEQFF.

This clonotype came up a few times. The rearrangement uses TRBV21-1 and TRBJ1-2; TRBD1 was called by the table and not checked on the DNA. TRBV21-1 is noted as a pseudogene. The CDR3 extends over 16 amino acids. The CDR3 DNA sequence: TGTGCCAGCATCAAATGGGGGGCAGACAGGGGAGTTGGCTACACCTTC. Encoded protein: CASIKWGADRGVGYTF.

This clonotype appeared many times. V usage is TRBV6-2 or TRBV6-3 and J usage is TRBJ2-1, with 9 bases fitting TRBD2. The CDR3 length is 18 residues. J lost 3 bases, V lost 6 bases, and 15 bases had no gene match. CDR1 is MNHEY, CDR2 SVGEGT, per germline. CDR3: CASSPQPNLAGLYNEQFF. The CDR3 region has the DNA TGTGCCAGCAGCCCTCAGCCAAATCTAGCGGGGCTCTACAATGAGCAGTTCTTC.

This clonotype was counted only a few times. V usage is TRBV20-1 and J usage is TRBJ2-1; 9 bases agree with TRBD1. Germline V gene sequence: CDR1 DFQATT, CDR2 SNEGSKA (reference sequence). The trim removed 5 bases at V and 0 bases at J, leaving 11 bases unmatched. The CDR3 covers 17 residues. The CDR3 protein is CSARGTGGWSSYNEQFF. The CDR3 region has the DNA TGCAGTGCTCGGGGTACAGGGGGCTGGAGCTCCTACAATGAGCAGTTCTTC.

This CDR3 reads CASSHRGQGNGDNNEQFF. In DNA form, the CDR3 reads TGTGCCAGCAGCCACAGGGGTCAGGGTAACGGGGACAACAATGAGCAGTTCTTC. The chain joins TRBV28 to TRBJ2-1; 7 bases line up with TRBD1. This CDR3 region has 18 residues. V gave up 6 bases and J gave up 5 bases; unmatched junction bases: 19. Germline assignment: CDR1 MDHEN and CDR2 SYDVKM.

This clonotype has just a few counts. The gene calls are TRBV24-1 and TRBJ2-7, with 7 bases that match TRBD1. The CDR3 has 15 amino acids. Germline V lookup: CDR1 KGHDR, CDR2 SFDVKD. The junction had 4 bases not matched to a gene; V was cut back by 3 bases and J by 0 bases. CDR3 in DNA: TGTGCCACCAGTGATCACAGGGGAGACTCCTACGAGCAGTACGTC. This encodes CATSDHRGDSYEQYV.

This clonotype appeared a few times. The chain is built from TRBV6-5 and TRBJ2-5; TRBD1 agrees at 7 bases. Looked up from germline, CDR1 is MNHEY and CDR2 is SVGAGI. The V gene end was trimmed by 7 bases and the J gene end by 5 bases; junction bases not matched to a gene: 13. The CDR3 totals 15 residues. The CDR3 sequence: CASKARDRVIETQYF. The DNA for the CDR3 is TGTGCCAGCAAAGCACGAGACAGGGTTATCGAGACCCAGTACTTC.

This clonotype was counted between two and nine times. The J gene is TRBJ2-5, the V gene TRBV9; D perhaps matches TRBD2 (5 bases). The CDR3 extends over 16 amino acids. Germline CDR1 reads SGDLS; CDR2 reads YYNGEE. V lost 2 bases, J lost 5 bases, and 19 bases lay in between. The CDR3 coding sequence is TGTGCCAGCAGCGTGGGTCCGGGCGGCTGGAGGGAGACCCAGTACTTC. Protein: CASSVGPGGWRETQYF.

This sequence joins TRBV3-1 and TRBJ2-5; the match to TRBD2 covers 9 bases. J lost 5 bases, V lost 3 bases, and 10 bases had no gene match. The V gene's germline CDR1 is LGHDT and CDR2 YNNKEL (reference sequence). The CDR3 spans 16 residues. CDR3 DNA: TGTGCCAGCAGCCATCTTGCGGGGGGGCGTAGGGAGACCCAGTACTTC. Translated: CASSHLAGGRRETQYF.

The CDR3 reads CASSVGVSETYEQYF. The CDR3 nucleotides read TGTGCCAGCAGCGTAGGGGTTAGCGAGACCTACGAGCAGTACTTC. This chain joins TRBV9 and TRBJ2-7; the D gene is possibly TRBD2 (5 bases). Germline CDR1 is SGDLS and CDR2 is YYNGEE. This CDR3 contains 15 residues. Trimming removed 0 bases at V and 2 bases at J, with 12 bases between. Variable domain in full (rest from reference TRBV9 and TRBJ2-7): DSGVTQTPKHLITATGQRVTLRCSPRSGDLSVYWYQQSLDQGLQFLIQYYNGEERAKGNILERFSAQQFPDLHSELNLSSLELGDSALYFCASSVGVSETYEQYFGPGTRLTVT.

As DNA, the CDR3 is TGCAGTGCTAGAGATAACCGCGCTCAGGGAGGGTGGCATTTT. Translated, it gives CSARDNRAQGGWHF. The V and J genes are TRBV20-1 and TRBJ1-5; a possible D gene is TRBD1 (5 bases). The CDR3 contains 14 residues. V lost 0 bases and J 15 bases, leaving 21 bases between the germline ends. Germline V gives CDR1 DFQATT, CDR2 SNEGSKA (reference sequence).

V usage is TRBV4-1 and J usage is TRBJ1-1; D unclear. With 0 bases removed from V and 8 bases from J, the gap between germline ends came to 10 bases. CDR1 and CDR2 (germline): MGHRA, YSYEKL. This CDR3 has 13 residues. The CDR3 loop reads CASSQDYHREAFF. As DNA, the CDR3 is TGCGCCAGCAGCCAAGATTATCACAGAGAAGCTTTCTTT.

This clonotype has just a few counts. V usage is TRBV7-2 and J usage is TRBJ2-4; TRBD2 might be the D (6 bases). V gave up 1 base and J gave up 9 bases, with 10 bases separating them. The germline gives CDR1 SGHTA, CDR2 FQGNSA. This CDR3 is built from 13 residues. CDR3 loop: CASSLVPSAIQYF. CDR3 sequence (DNA): TGTGCCAGCAGCTTAGTCCCTAGCGCCATTCAGTACTTC.

This clonotype was counted ten times or more. The J gene is TRBJ2-3, the V gene TRBV7-2; 10 bases fit TRBD2. CDR1 and CDR2 (germline): SGHTA, FQGNSA. CDR3 length equals 19 residues. After removal of 5 bases from V and 0 bases from J, the junction contained 14 bases not matched to a gene. The CDR3 region has the DNA TGTGCCAGCAGCGCGTCCTTAGCGGGGGGCCTTTTAAGCACAGATACGCAGTATTTT. This translates into CASSASLAGGLLSTDTQYF.

The V call is TRBV7-9, the J call TRBJ2-1; 7 bases are a match to TRBD1. CDR3 size: 16 residues. V trimming: 5 bases; J trimming: 6 bases; junction bases outside the gene matches: 13. Germline CDR1 SEHNR, CDR2 FQNEAQ (reference sequence). The CDR3 sequence is CASSPPQTGWGNEQFF. The CDR3 DNA sequence: TGTGCCAGCAGCCCACCCCAGACAGGGTGGGGCAATGAGCAGTTCTTC.

The chain employs TRBV29-1 and TRBJ2-6; D is uncertain. The CDR3 covers 12 residues. CDR1 is SQVTM, CDR2 ANQGSEA, per germline. The V and J ends lost 3 bases and 4 bases respectively, with 4 bases between them. The CDR3 loop reads CSVDTGANVLTF. In nucleotides, the CDR3 is TGCAGCGTTGATACCGGGGCCAACGTCCTGACTTTC.

The V gene is TRBV10-3, the J gene TRBJ2-7, with no clear D. The V gene lost 1 base and the J gene lost 3 bases, with 4 bases spanning the gap. The CDR3 runs to 12 residues. Germline lookup yields CDR1 ENHRY and CDR2 SYGVKD. This CDR3 is CAISEYNYEQYV. As DNA, the CDR3 is TGTGCCATCAGTGAGTATAACTACGAGCAGTACGTC.

In its sample, this clonotype was seen a few times. The J gene is TRBJ2-3, the V gene TRBV6-6; D remains unclear. Germline values: CDR1 MNHNY, CDR2 SVGAGI (reference sequence). CDR3 length: 13 amino acids. V was pared by 7 bases and J by 2 bases, with 10 bases between. CDR3 sequence: CASTLPTTDTQYF. CDR3 coding DNA: TGTGCCAGCACCCTTCCCACCACAGATACGCAGTATTTT.

This clonotype was counted between two and nine times. This rearrangement joins TRBV2 to TRBJ1-1; D is possibly TRBD1 (6 bases). The CDR3 is made up of 14 amino acids. The germline V gene has CDR1 SNHLY and CDR2 FYNNEI. The V end lost 5 bases, the J end lost 3 bases, and 13 bases lay between the germline ends. The CDR3: CASSQQGHYTEAFF. As DNA, the CDR3 is TGTGCCAGCAGTCAACAGGGACACTACACTGAAGCTTTCTTT.

This clonotype turned up a few times. The chain is built from TRBV6-5 and TRBJ1-6; D is unresolved. The CDR3 sequence is 14 residues long. Trimming pared 7 bases from V and 0 bases from J, leaving 7 bases between. Germline CDR1 reads MNHEY; CDR2 reads SVGAGI. In DNA form, the CDR3 reads TGTGCCAGCAATTCCGGCTCCTATAATTCACCCCTCCACTTT. Protein sequence: CASNSGSYNSPLHF.

The genes are TRBV5-5 and TRBJ2-5; D is possibly TRBD1 (5 bases). Between the trimmed V and J ends, which lost 3 bases and 5 bases, there was a span of 14 bases. Germline V lookup: CDR1 SGHKS, CDR2 YYEKEE (reference sequence). The CDR3 contains 14 residues. DNA for the CDR3: TGTGCCAGCAGCTCCTCGACAGATGGGGAGACCCAGTACTTC. Translated: CASSSSTDGETQYF. Variable domain in full (rest from reference TRBV5-5 and TRBJ2-5): DAGVTQSPTHLIKTRGQQVTLRCSPISGHKSVSWYQQVLGQGPQFIFQYYEKEERGRGNFPDRFSARQFPNYSSELNVNALLLGDSALYLCASSSSTDGETQYFGPGTRLLVL.

This clonotype occurred many times. As DNA, the CDR3 is TGTGCCAGCAGCCTAGGACAGGGAGTCACTGAAGCTTTCTTT. Amino acid sequence: CASSLGQGVTEAFF. The chain is built from TRBV7-9 and TRBJ1-1, with 8 bases aligning to TRBD1. With 5 bases clipped from V and 4 bases from J, the junction kept 6 bases outside the gene matches. The CDR3 length is 14 residues. Looked up from germline, CDR1 is SEHNR and CDR2 is FQNEAQ (reference sequence).

This clonotype was counted ten times or more. The chain combines TRBV7-3 with TRBJ2-1, with 8 bases identical to TRBD2. Germline V gene lookup returns CDR1 SGHTA and CDR2 FQGTGA. With 2 bases clipped from V and 5 bases from J, the junction kept 5 bases outside the gene matches. This CDR3 is 15 amino acids long. As DNA, the CDR3 is TGTGCCAGCAGCTTAGAGGGCGGGGGGAACAATGAGCAGTTCTTC. Protein sequence: CASSLEGGGNNEQFF.

The chain is built from TRBV24-1 and TRBJ2-1; tentative D call: TRBD1 (6 bases). CDR1 is KGHDR and CDR2 is SFDVKD in the germline V gene. The CDR3 consists of 16 residues. V dropped 0 bases and J dropped 8 bases, with 16 bases sitting between them. CDR3 bases: TGTGCCACCAGTGATTTGAGAAAGGGGGTTGGGGATGAGCAGTTCTTC. Translated, it gives CATSDLRKGVGDEQFF.

The V and J genes are TRBV6-6 and TRBJ2-6, with D maybe TRBD1 (5 bases). V was clipped by 9 bases and J by 1 base, with 13 bases between them. Per germline, CDR1 MNHNY and CDR2 SVGAGI (reference sequence). CDR3 length: 15 residues. The CDR3 DNA reads TGTGCCAGGCAGGGAATCCCATCTGGGGCCAACGTCCTGACTTTC. This sequence encodes CARQGIPSGANVLTF.